Below, 14 T cell receptor beta chains from the same sample are listed, as sequenced in a study of blood T cell repertoires in COVID-19. Sequenced by immunoSEQ multiplex PCR; TCRdb stores in-frame clones only, minus some. The sample lists about 150,000 clones, roughly 80% occurring once. Material: peripheral blood. These TCRs come from a man between 60 and 75 years old with acute or convalescent COVID-19.

V and J are TRBV6-2 or TRBV6-3 and TRBJ1-2; D ambiguous. The CDR3 contains 15 residues. The V end was cut by 0 bases, the J end by 4 bases, with 12 bases between. The germline CDR1 and CDR2 sequences are MNHEY and SVGEGT. The CDR3 sequence: CASSYSTQPFYGYTF. CDR3 sequence (DNA): TGTGCCAGCAGTTACTCGACACAGCCTTTCTATGGCTACACCTTC.

The CDR3 DNA reads TGTGCCAGCAGCGGACAGGCGAATAATTCACCCCTCCACTTT. Protein product: CASSGQANNSPLHF. The V gene is TRBV9, the J gene TRBJ1-6; TRBD1 is a possible D gene (6 bases). Trimming removed 3 bases from V and 5 bases from J, with 9 bases in between. CDR1 is SGDLS and CDR2 is YYNGEE in the germline V gene. The CDR3 length is 14 residues.

The chain recombines TRBV19 with TRBJ2-7; 11 nucleotides agree with TRBD1. Germline CDR1 is LNHDA and CDR2 is SQIVND (reference sequence). This CDR3 region has 15 residues. The V gene end was trimmed by 4 bases and the J gene end by 7 bases; junction bases not matched to a gene: 9. The CDR3 region is CASSTGQGALGEQYF. CDR3 nucleotides: TGTGCCAGTAGTACAGGACAGGGGGCTCTGGGGGAGCAGTACTTC.

This chain links TRBV9 with TRBJ2-3; 11 bases map to TRBD2. The CDR3 contains 14 residues. Trimming took 8 bases from V and 2 from J; bases not matched to a gene: 4. Per the germline V gene, CDR1 is SGDLS and CDR2 is YYNGEE. CDR3 region: CASLAGGFTDTQYF. As DNA, the CDR3 is TGTGCCAGTTTAGCGGGGGGGTTCACAGATACGCAGTATTTT.

This chain uses TRBV6-2 or TRBV6-3 with TRBJ2-5; 10 bases align to TRBD2. The CDR3 has 15 amino acids. After removal of 6 bases from V and 4 bases from J, the junction contained 8 bases not matched to a gene. The germline CDR1 and CDR2 sequences are MNHEY and SVGEGT. CDR3 loop: CASSPPGLATETQYF. The CDR3, as DNA: TGTGCCAGCAGCCCACCGGGACTAGCGACAGAGACCCAGTACTTC.

This clone has just one count. The V call is TRBV27, the J call TRBJ2-5; TRBD2 agrees at 8 bases. Germline loops: CDR1 MNHEY, CDR2 SMNVEV (reference sequence). The CDR3 has 15 residues. Unmatched junction bases numbered 5, after V lost 3 bases and J lost 2 bases. Written as DNA, the CDR3 is TGTGCCAGCAGTTTTTATCGGGGGGGACAAGAGACCCAGTACTTC. It is translated as CASSFYRGGQETQYF.

The table lists this clone with a count of one. V is TRBV24-1 and J is TRBJ2-1; 10 positions agree with TRBD2. V was pared by 4 bases and J by 10 bases, with 12 bases of the junction left unmatched. The CDR3 totals 16 residues. Looked up from germline, CDR1 is KGHDR and CDR2 is SFDVKD. The CDR3 protein is CATSDTTGRTSGEQFF. The CDR3 nucleotides read TGTGCCACCAGTGACACGACAGGGCGGACTAGCGGCGAGCAGTTCTTC.

This chain joins TRBV19 and TRBJ1-1; D not resolved. The V and J ends lost 5 bases and 4 bases respectively, with 5 bases between them. Germline V gives CDR1 LNHDA, CDR2 SQIVND (reference sequence). CDR3 size: 11 residues. The chain's CDR3 is CASSSSTEAFF. CDR3 in DNA: TGTGCCAGTAGTTCCTCCACTGAAGCTTTCTTT.

The genes are TRBV29-1 and TRBJ1-1; D is uncertain. This CDR3 comprises 12 residues. Trimming stripped 4 bases from V and 3 bases from J, with 9 bases between. Germline CDR1 is SQVTM and CDR2 is ANQGSEA. The CDR3 sequence: CSVAVIYTEAFF. The DNA of the CDR3 is TGCAGCGTTGCGGTTATTTACACTGAAGCTTTCTTT.

The V gene is TRBV21-1, the J gene TRBJ1-2; the tabulated D call, TRBD1, remains unverified against the DNA. TRBV21-1 is labeled a pseudogene. The CDR3 has 14 residues. CDR3 sequence: CASSLGKGNYGYTF. CDR3 sequence (DNA): TGTGCCAGCAGCCTCGGTAAGGGGAACTATGGCTACACCTTC.

The rearrangement uses TRBV6-6 and TRBJ2-7, with D maybe TRBD1 (6 bases). Germline V lookup: CDR1 MNHNY, CDR2 SVGAGI (reference sequence). Between the trimmed V and J ends, which lost 7 bases and 4 bases, there was a span of 14 bases. This CDR3 is built from 13 residues. In nucleotides, the CDR3 is TGTGCCAGCACGACAGGAAATAAGTACGAGCAGTACTTC. Amino acids: CASTTGNKYEQYF.

This clone was seen a handful of times. This sequence joins TRBV6-5 and TRBJ1-1; maybe TRBD1 (5 bases). The germline gives CDR1 MNHEY, CDR2 SVGAGI. V dropped 8 bases and J dropped 3 bases, with 16 bases sitting between them. The CDR3 runs to 14 residues. The CDR3 DNA sequence: TGTGCCAGCGCAGACCCCGGGGGGTACACTGAAGCTTTCTTT. It encodes CASADPGGYTEAFF.

The chain joins TRBV7-2 to TRBJ2-1; 12 nucleotides match TRBD2. CDR1 and CDR2 from the germline V gene are SGHTA and FQGNSA. There are 17 residues in the CDR3. The junction had 4 bases not matched to a gene; V was cut back by 0 bases and J by 4 bases. The CDR3 loop reads CASSLARLAGDYNEQFF. DNA of the CDR3: TGTGCCAGCAGCTTAGCTAGACTAGCGGGAGATTACAATGAGCAGTTCTTC. Complete variable domain (other parts from reference TRBV7-2 and TRBJ2-1): GAGVSQSPSNKVTEKGKDVELRCDPISGHTALYWYRQSLGQGLEFLIYFQGNSAPDKSGLPSDRFSAERTGGSVSTLTIQRTQQEDSAVYLCASSLARLAGDYNEQFFGPGTRLTVL.

This chain links TRBV20-1 with TRBJ2-1; 12 bases align to TRBD2. After removal of 3 bases from V and 8 bases from J, the junction contained 11 bases not matched to a gene. Germline CDR1 and CDR2: DFQATT and SNEGSKA (reference sequence). The CDR3 totals 16 residues. CDR3 sequence reads: CSASPTSGRSGDEQFF. Here the CDR3 DNA reads TGCAGTGCTAGTCCGACTAGCGGGAGAAGTGGCGATGAGCAGTTCTTC.